This TCR beta chain was recovered during a study of cytomegalovirus exposure and HLA in healthy donors. Points on this clone: Its antigen remains unknown.

CDR1 and CDR2 (germline): SGHRS, YFSETQ. This CDR3 has 16 residues. After removal of 7 bases from V and 8 bases from J, the junction contained 12 bases not matched to a gene. Some clones are missing from TCRdb's copy, which holds only in-frame ones; the method was immunoSEQ multiplex PCR. Found here are 150,000 or so clones, around four fifths of them singletons; the top ten hold around 2.4%. The donors were members of the validation cohort, which comprised around 110 subjects and was separate from the first cohort of roughly 700 subjects. Notes on the study in general: As was reported, the classifier diagnosed cytomegalovirus status with high specificity and sensitivity. Cytomegalovirus-associated status was assigned to some 160 TCR beta chains.

What was sequenced was PBMCs. The chain couples TRBV5-1 to TRBJ1-4, with TRBD1 matching 12 bases. This TCR came from a man aged 25 to 45 in good health and CMV-seropositive. CDR3 sequence reads: CASAPPTGTGGEKLFF. The CDR3 nucleotides read TGCGCCAGCGCCCCACCTACCGGGACAGGGGGCGAAAAACTGTTTTTT. Filled out from reference TRBV5-1 and TRBJ1-4, the complete variable domain reads KAGVTQTPRYLIKTRGQQVTLSCSPISGHRSVSWYQQTPGQGLQFLFEYFSETQRNKGNFPGRFSGRQFSNSRSEMNVSTLELGDSALYLCASAPPTGTGGEKLFFGSGTQLSVL.